The T cell receptor beta chain described here comes from a study of neurological immune-mediated disorders. This clonotype was found many times. One entry per CDR3 protein results from TCRdb running MiXCR on the 5' RACE reads. The sample records 28,000 or so distinct CDR3 sequences, less than 15% being singletons. V lost 5 bases and J 7 bases, leaving 17 bases between the germline ends. The CDR3 is 15 residues long. Germline-derived CDR1 and CDR2 are SNHLY and FYNNEI. The chain uses TRBV2 and TRBJ2-2; a possible D gene is TRBD1 (6 bases). The specimen was PBMCs. The clonotype originates from a man in his fifties or sixties in good health. The CDR3 is CASSTDGQFYGELFF. The CDR3 bases are TGTGCCAGCAGTACCGACGGACAGTTTTACGGGGAGCTGTTTTTT.